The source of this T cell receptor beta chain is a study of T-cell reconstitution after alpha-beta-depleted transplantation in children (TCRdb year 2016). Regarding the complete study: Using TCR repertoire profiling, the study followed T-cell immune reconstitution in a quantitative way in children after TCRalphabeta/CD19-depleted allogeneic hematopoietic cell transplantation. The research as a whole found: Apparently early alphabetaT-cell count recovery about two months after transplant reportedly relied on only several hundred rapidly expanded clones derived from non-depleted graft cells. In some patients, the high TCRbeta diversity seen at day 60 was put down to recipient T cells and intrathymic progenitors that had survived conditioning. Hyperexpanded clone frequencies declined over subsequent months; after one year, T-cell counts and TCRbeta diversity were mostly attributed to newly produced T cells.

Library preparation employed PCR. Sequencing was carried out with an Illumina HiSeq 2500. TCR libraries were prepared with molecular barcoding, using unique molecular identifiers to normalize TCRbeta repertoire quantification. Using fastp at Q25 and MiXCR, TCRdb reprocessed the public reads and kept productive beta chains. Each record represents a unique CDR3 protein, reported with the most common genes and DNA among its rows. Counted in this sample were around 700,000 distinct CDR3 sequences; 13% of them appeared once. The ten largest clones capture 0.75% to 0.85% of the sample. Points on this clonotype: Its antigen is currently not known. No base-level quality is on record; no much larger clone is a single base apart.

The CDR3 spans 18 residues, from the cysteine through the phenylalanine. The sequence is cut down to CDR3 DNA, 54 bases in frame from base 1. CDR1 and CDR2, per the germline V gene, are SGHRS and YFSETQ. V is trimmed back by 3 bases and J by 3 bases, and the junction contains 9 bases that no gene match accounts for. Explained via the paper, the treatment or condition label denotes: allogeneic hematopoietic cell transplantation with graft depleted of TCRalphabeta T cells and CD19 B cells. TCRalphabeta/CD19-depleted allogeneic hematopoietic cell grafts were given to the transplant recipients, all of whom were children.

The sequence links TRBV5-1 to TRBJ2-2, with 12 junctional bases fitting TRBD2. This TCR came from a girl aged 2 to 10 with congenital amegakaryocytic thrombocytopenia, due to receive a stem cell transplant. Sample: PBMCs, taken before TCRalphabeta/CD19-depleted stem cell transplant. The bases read TGCGCCAGCAGCTGGAGTCCTAGCGGGAGGGCCGACACCGGGGAGCTGTTTTTT. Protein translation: CASSWSPSGRADTGELFF.